This T cell receptor (beta chain) emerged from a study of T cell changes during pregnancy in multiple sclerosis. Only one count was recorded for this clone. Libraries were prepared by immunoSEQ multiplex PCR; TCRdb keeps only in-frame clonotypes and omits some of them. The table records fewer than 150,000 clones, roughly 95% of them present only once. V was shortened by 4 bases and J by 4 bases, with 14 bases between the two germline ends. This CDR3 has 15 amino acids. Germline CDR1 and CDR2: MNHEY and SVGAGI. This TCR came from a female donor with multiple sclerosis, enrolled in a pregnancy study. The sequenced sample was peripheral blood, obtained after pregnancy. The chain joins TRBV6-5 to TRBJ2-1; D is ambiguous. CDR3 in amino acids: CASSLFFRSYNEQFF. The CDR3 DNA follows: TGTGCCAGCAGTTTGTTTTTTCGGAGTTACAATGAGCAGTTCTTC.